Here is one TCR beta chain with its context. This entry comes from a study of T cell changes during pregnancy in multiple sclerosis. Libraries were prepared by immunoSEQ multiplex PCR; TCRdb keeps only in-frame clonotypes and omits some of them. There are roughly 39,000 clones in the sample; less than 95% occur only once, and roughly 0.5% lies in the top ten. This CDR3 is built from 14 residues. The clonotype comes from a female donor in good health, enrolled as a control in a pregnancy study. The V and J genes are TRBV1 and TRBJ2-1; the table's D call, TRBD2, was not checked against the DNA. TRBV1 constitutes a pseudogene. This specimen consisted of CD4+ T cells from peripheral blood mononuclear cells, obtained in the first trimester of pregnancy. This chain's CDR3 is CTSSQDPRWNEQFF. In DNA, the CDR3 is TGCACCAGCAGCCAAGACCCGAGGTGGAATGAGCAGTTCTTC.